The 3 T cell receptor beta chains below were found in one sample sequenced in a study of T cell responses to AZD1222 COVID-19 vaccine. TCRdb's table, derived via immunoSEQ multiplex PCR, lists solely in-frame clones and lacks some. In the table there are more than 100,000 clones, roughly 85% of which are singletons. The material sequenced was peripheral blood, taken 28 days after the second dose of the MenACWY control vaccine. These receptors all come from an adult who received the MenACWY meningococcal vaccine as a control.

This rearrangement joins TRBV2 to TRBJ1-5, with a weak D call TRBD1 (5 bases). V dropped 4 bases and J dropped 2 bases, with 12 bases sitting between them. This CDR3 is built from 15 residues. CDR1 SNHLY and CDR2 FYNNEI come from the germline V gene. In nucleotides, the CDR3 is TGTGCCAGCAGTGCGGGCAGGGTGGGCAATCAGCCCCAGCATTTT. Its protein is CASSAGRVGNQPQHF.

This rearrangement joins TRBV6-2 or TRBV6-3 to TRBJ1-1; D unclear. Germline CDR1 MNHEY, CDR2 SVGEGT. Trimming removed 2 bases from V and 6 bases from J, with 13 bases in between. The CDR3 contains 14 residues. The DNA for the CDR3 is TGTGCCAGCAGTTACGGTTGGGCAGCTCCTGAAGCTTTCTTT. Its protein is CASSYGWAAPEAFF.

This chain joins TRBV5-1 and TRBJ2-2, with D possibly TRBD1 on 6 matching bases. The CDR3 has 16 residues. Trimming shortened V by 0 bases and J by 6 bases, and 15 bases separated the two germline ends. CDR1 and CDR2 from the germline V gene are SGHRS and YFSETQ. The CDR3 protein is CASSLEGVRDAGELFF. CDR3 nucleotides: TGCGCCAGCAGCTTGGAGGGGGTTCGAGACGCCGGGGAGCTGTTTTTT.